This is a list of T cell receptor beta chains from one sample in a study of tumor T cells in aggressive B-cell lymphoma. TCRdb's table, derived via immunoSEQ multiplex PCR, lists solely in-frame clones and lacks some. This table has about 10,000 clones, 65% to 90% appearing once. The sample comprised tumor tissue. Receptors were obtained from an adult with diffuse large B cell lymphoma. Each CDR3 is given with its conserved first and last residue.

v_gene: TRBV19; CDR3aa: CASSTRGTVRHELFF
v_gene: TRBV4-3; CDR3aa: CASSQRTGSTDTQYF
v_gene: TRBV21-1; CDR3aa: CASVPGGREVNEQYF
v_gene: TRBV27; CDR3aa: CASRFRGGTGELFF
v_gene: TRBV28; CDR3aa: CASSFPPGGPRLYNEQFF
v_gene: TRBV18; CDR3aa: CASSPQGAGTGELFF
v_gene: TRBV5-1; CDR3aa: CASSPRQGGTGELFF
v_gene: TRBV29-1; CDR3aa: CSVVRGQETQYF
v_gene: TRBV5-4; CDR3aa: CASSLRDYYNEQFF
v_gene: TRBV5-1; CDR3aa: CASRLTSGRMNTGELFF
v_gene: TRBV19; CDR3aa: CASGRGLAQETQYF
v_gene: TRBV5-1; CDR3aa: CASSPAGQGAYGYTF
v_gene: TRBV28; CDR3aa: CASSSTGSTNEKLFF
v_gene: TRBV18; CDR3aa: CASSPSQGAEAFF
v_gene: TRBV25-1; CDR3aa: CASSGTSGRDTQYF
v_gene: TRBV7-9; CDR3aa: CASSLDVWDRDYNEQFF
v_gene: TRBV19; CDR3aa: CASSQGPGGNNEKLFF
v_gene: TRBV7-2; CDR3aa: CASSPGQTYGYTF
v_gene: TRBV6-5; CDR3aa: CASSYSIAEQYNEQFF
v_gene: TRBV11-2; CDR3aa: CASSLRLSPYQETQYF
v_gene: TRBV4-3; CDR3aa: CASSQALPDRAAYEQYF
v_gene: TRBV18; CDR3aa: CASSPIQGYEQYF
v_gene: TRBV11-2; CDR3aa: CASSRGRSDTQYF